This T cell receptor beta chain emerged from a study of blood T cell repertoires in COVID-19. Study context: PBMCs, B-cell-depleted T cells, or T cells provided the cDNA or gDNA that made up the material.

This CDR3 has 14 residues. Per the germline V gene, CDR1 is SGHDT and CDR2 is YYEEEE. V gave up 0 bases and J gave up 3 bases, with 8 bases separating them. Profiled with immunoSEQ multiplex PCR; TCRdb holds only in-frame clones, not every one. The table records about 280,000 clones, roughly 85% of them present only once. The sequence came from a man aged 45-60 years with active or convalescent COVID-19. The genes are TRBV5-6 and TRBJ2-3; D is uncertain. Input material: peripheral blood. This CDR3 reads CASSLAVRTDTQYF. The DNA for the CDR3 is TGTGCCAGCAGCTTGGCGGTTCGGACAGATACGCAGTATTTT.